This is a list of T cell receptor beta chains from one sample in a study of blood T cell repertoires in COVID-19. The method was immunoSEQ multiplex PCR; TCRdb's version includes in-frame clones alone and lacks a portion of them. Of roughly 150,000 clones listed, around four fifths were seen once; the top ten hold over 7%. The sample taken for sequencing was peripheral blood. The receptors derive from a woman of 80 years or more with COVID-19, enrolled during active disease. The CDR3 runs from the conserved cysteine through the conserved F or W. A D gene is named only where the DNA matches it firmly. The size of a clone is reported for some rows only, either as once, few or many, or as a class for expanded clones.

j_call,v_call,d_call,clone_size,cdr3_nt,cdr3_aa
TRBJ1-1,TRBV6-5,TRBD1,once,TGTGCCAGCAGGCAGGGGGCGAACACTGAAGCTTTCTTT,CASRQGANTEAFF
TRBJ1-2,TRBV7-3,TRBD1,.,TGTGCCAGCAGCCCGGGACAGGGATATGGCTACACCTTC,CASSPGQGYGYTF
TRBJ2-5,TRBV18,TRBD1,.,TGTGCCAGCTCACCCACGCAGGGGGCGGAGACCCAGTACTTC,CASSPTQGAETQYF
TRBJ1-2,TRBV27,.,.,TGTGCCAGCAGTTTACGGAGACCTATTCATGGCTACACCTTC,CASSLRRPIHGYTF
TRBJ2-5,TRBV19,.,many,TGTGCCAGTAGTATAGTCCCAGGCACCCAAGAGACCCAGTACTTC,CASSIVPGTQETQYF
TRBJ2-1,TRBV6-2/TRBV6-3,.,.,TGTGCCAGCAGTTACGAGAGTTCGCTCAATGAGCAGTTCTTC,CASSYESSLNEQFF
TRBJ1-5,TRBV2,TRBD1,.,TGTGCCAGCGGCGTTTTCTACCGGGACAGCTCTCCGATACCACGCAATCAGCCCCAGCATTTT,CASGVFYRDSSPIPRNQPQHF
TRBJ1-1,TRBV13,.,.,TGTGCCAGTCGATGGCTGAACACTGAAGCTTTCTTT,CASRWLNTEAFF
TRBJ1-5,TRBV5-5,TRBD1,.,TGTGCCAGCAGCTCGGGACAGGTTGGTCAGCCCCAGCATTTT,CASSSGQVGQPQHF
TRBJ1-2,TRBV9,TRBD1,.,TGTGCCAGCAGACAGGGGCCTGGCTACACCTTC,CASRQGPGYTF
TRBJ1-4,TRBV4-1,.,.,TGCGTCAGCAGCCAAGAATACGGAGGAACTAATGAAAAACTGTTTTTT,CVSSQEYGGTNEKLFF
TRBJ2-2,TRBV5-6,.,.,TGTGCCAGCAGCTTGAGAACTGGTGCGGGTTACGCGGGGGAGCTGTTTTTT,CASSLRTGAGYAGELFF
TRBJ1-2,TRBV6-6,.,.,TGTGCCAGCAGTTACTCAGGCGGCTCAAACTATGGCTACACCTTC,CASSYSGGSNYGYTF
TRBJ1-2,TRBV2,.,few,TGTGCCAGCAGCCCGAATCCCCGCCAGAGCAGCGCCGGTGGCTACACCTTC,CASSPNPRQSSAGGYTF
TRBJ1-4,TRBV5-1,.,.,TGCGCCAGCAGCTTGGAAGGGGGTACTAATGAAAAACTGTTTTTT,CASSLEGGTNEKLFF
TRBJ2-4,TRBV4-2,TRBD1,.,TGTGCCAGCAGCCAAGACGGGACAGGGGAAAACATTCAGTACTTC,CASSQDGTGENIQYF
TRBJ2-7,TRBV6-5,.,once,TGTGCCAGCAGTCCCCGACTGCTATCCTACGAGCAGTACTTC,CASSPRLLSYEQYF
TRBJ1-6,TRBV19,TRBD1,.,TGTGCCAGTAGTATTTCCGGGACAGCCAATTCACCCCTCCACTTT,CASSISGTANSPLHF
TRBJ2-7,TRBV6-5,.,.,TGTGCCAGCAGCAAAACCTACGAGCAGTACTTC,CASSKTYEQYF
TRBJ2-7,TRBV2,.,.,TGTGCCACCCATGGGACTTCAGACGAGCAGTACTTC,CATHGTSDEQYF
TRBJ2-7,TRBV3-1/TRBV3-2,.,.,TGTGCCAGCAGCCAAGGAGAGGGGGTACACTCCTACGAGCAGTACTTC,CASSQGEGVHSYEQYF
TRBJ2-2,TRBV11-1,TRBD2,.,TGTGCCAGCAGCCGACTAGCGGGAGTGGGCACCGGGGAGCTGTTTTTT,CASSRLAGVGTGELFF
TRBJ1-2,TRBV28,TRBD1,.,TGTGCCAGCAGTTTCCCCGGGACAGGGGGCAGTGGCTACACCTTC,CASSFPGTGGSGYTF
TRBJ2-5,TRBV2,.,once,TGTGCCAGCAAGGCGGGTCCAAGGGCGGAGACCCAGTACTTC,CASKAGPRAETQYF
TRBJ1-1,TRBV5-1,.,few,TGCGCCAGCAGCTTGGCCGGGGTAGGATGGAACACTGAAGCTTTCTTT,CASSLAGVGWNTEAFF
TRBJ1-4,TRBV5-1,.,.,TGCGCCAGCAGCCCGGGGGACCCTCTAGGAGAAAAACTGTTTTTT,CASSPGDPLGEKLFF
TRBJ2-2,TRBV4-1,.,.,TGCGCCAGCAGCCAACAGGAGGAGATCGGGGAGCTGTTTTTT,CASSQQEEIGELFF
TRBJ2-1,TRBV15,.,.,TGTGCCACCAGCAGATCCCGGGACTCCGTATACAATGAGCAGTTCTTC,CATSRSRDSVYNEQFF
TRBJ1-1,TRBV7-9,.,.,TGTGCCAGCAGCTTCATGGGGGGTATAAACACTGAAGCTTTCTTT,CASSFMGGINTEAFF
TRBJ2-3,TRBV9,TRBD2,.,TGTGCCAGCAGCGCAAGACTAGCGGGAGGGTCTACAGATACGCAGTATTTT,CASSARLAGGSTDTQYF
TRBJ1-2,TRBV27,.,.,TGTGCCAGCAGTTTACTCGCAGCGGGGGGAATCTATGGCTACACCTTC,CASSLLAAGGIYGYTF
TRBJ1-3,TRBV6-1,.,.,TGTGCCAGCAGTGAAAGGAGAGTCTCCACCATATATTTT,CASSERRVSTIYF
TRBJ1-5,TRBV5-8,.,.,TGTGCCAGCAGCTTGGGCAGAAATCAGCCCCAGCATTTT,CASSLGRNQPQHF
TRBJ1-3,TRBV7-2,TRBD1,.,TGTGCCAGCAGCTTAGGCCCGACAGGGAACACCATATATTTT,CASSLGPTGNTIYF
TRBJ1-2,TRBV19,TRBD1,.,TGTGCCAGTAGTTCGGACAGGGGAGTAGGTGGCTACACCTTC,CASSSDRGVGGYTF
TRBJ2-7,TRBV7-9,.,.,TGTGCCAGCAGCGTACAGGGTAGTAGCGACGAGCAGTACTTC,CASSVQGSSDEQYF
TRBJ1-2,TRBV18,.,.,TGTGCCAGCTCGCCTTGGAGGGAGGGATATGGCTACACCTTC,CASSPWREGYGYTF